The 10 T cell receptor beta chains presented below share a single source sample, sequenced in a study of preoperative IRX-2 immunotherapy in early breast cancer. Indicated treatment: preoperative locoregional IRX-2 cytokine immunotherapy. Method: immunoSEQ multiplex PCR; TCRdb's copy keeps in-frame clones and lacks some. This sample has 40,000 to 45,000 clones, with about 95% found just once. Sequencing was performed on tumor tissue, taken after IRX-2 immunotherapy. The receptors were sampled from a human donor with breast cancer.

This chain joins TRBV9 and TRBJ2-1; TRBD2 aligns across 9 bases. The CDR3 totals 15 residues. The germline V gene has CDR1 SGDLS and CDR2 YYNGEE. Germline trimming cut 1 base from V and 7 bases from J; bases unmatched to any gene: 6. CDR3: CASSVKSGGRNEQFF. The DNA of the CDR3 is TGTGCCAGCAGCGTAAAAAGCGGGGGGCGTAATGAGCAGTTCTTC.

The chain carries TRBV19 and TRBJ2-3; D perhaps matches TRBD1 (5 bases). Germline values: CDR1 LNHDA, CDR2 SQIVND (reference sequence). CDR3 length: 14 residues. V was cut by 7 bases and J by 1 base, with 12 bases left in between. DNA of the CDR3: TGTGCCAGTAACCCAGGGTCAGGCACAGATACGCAGTATTTT. The encoded protein is CASNPGSGTDTQYF. Full variable domain (outside the CDR3, taken from reference TRBV19 and TRBJ2-3): DGGITQSPKYLFRKEGQNVTLSCEQNLNHDAMYWYRQDPGQGLRLIYYSQIVNDFQKGDIAEGYSVSREKKESFPLTVTSAQKNPTAFYLCASNPGSGTDTQYFGPGTRLTVL.

The rearrangement joins TRBV7-9 to TRBJ2-6; D is undetermined. The V and J ends lost 0 bases and 0 bases respectively, with 6 bases between them. The CDR3 is 16 amino acids. Germline CDR1 is SEHNR and CDR2 is FQNEAQ (reference sequence). In nucleotides, the CDR3 is TGTGCCAGCAGCTTAGCGGGGATCTCTGGGGCCAACGTCCTGACTTTC. Translation: CASSLAGISGANVLTF. Filled out from reference TRBV7-9 and TRBJ2-6, the complete variable domain reads DTGVSQNPRHKITKRGQNVTFRCDPISEHNRLYWYRQTLGQGPEFLTYFQNEAQLEKSRLLSDRFSAERPKGSFSTLEIQRTEQGDSAMYLCASSLAGISGANVLTFGAGSRLTVL.

The chain joins TRBV20-1 to TRBJ1-2; perhaps TRBD1 as D (5 bases). The germline V and J ends were trimmed by 0 bases and 7 bases, with 6 bases remaining between them. This CDR3 is 11 amino acids long. Germline V CDR1 and CDR2: DFQATT, SNEGSKA (reference sequence). CDR3 sequence (DNA): TGCAGTGCTAGAGAGGGGGGTGGCTACACCTTC. It specifies CSAREGGGYTF.

The J gene is TRBJ1-2, the V gene TRBV19; TRBD1 matches 10 bases. The CDR3 covers 16 residues. Unmatched junction bases numbered 7, after V lost 5 bases and J lost 1 base. Per the germline V gene, CDR1 is LNHDA and CDR2 is SQIVND (reference sequence). The CDR3 region is CASSRSRTGGNYGYTF. The CDR3 DNA reads TGTGCCAGTAGTCGTTCGAGGACAGGGGGTAACTATGGCTACACCTTC.

This rearrangement joins TRBV7-9 to TRBJ2-7, with 7 positions matching TRBD2. The CDR3 totals 14 residues. CDR1 is SEHNR and CDR2 is FQNEAQ in the germline V gene (reference sequence). V dropped 4 bases and J dropped 4; count of bases not matched to a gene: 7. The CDR3 reads CASSSRAGQYEQYF. The CDR3 coding sequence is TGTGCCAGCAGCTCTAGAGCGGGGCAGTACGAGCAGTACTTC.

The chain employs TRBV19 and TRBJ1-1, with D possibly matching TRBD1 (6 bases). Trimming shortened V by 7 bases and J by 1 base, and 19 bases separated the two germline ends. CDR3 length: 16 residues. Germline-derived CDR1 and CDR2 are LNHDA and SQIVND (reference sequence). The CDR3 DNA follows: TGTGCCAGTAACTTTCTCAGGGGAATCAGGAACACTGAAGCTTTCTTT. Translated, it gives CASNFLRGIRNTEAFF.

V gene TRBV4-2 combines with J gene TRBJ2-1; TRBD2 might be the D (7 bases). Between the trimmed V and J ends, which lost 0 bases and 0 bases, there was a span of 15 bases. The CDR3 is 18 amino acids. Germline V gene sequence: CDR1 LGHNA, CDR2 YNFKEQ. CDR3 sequence reads: CASSQDEGGGLSYNEQFF. Here the CDR3 DNA reads TGTGCCAGCAGCCAAGATGAGGGGGGAGGGCTCTCCTACAATGAGCAGTTCTTC.

The rearrangement uses TRBV7-3 and TRBJ2-7; 9 bases align to TRBD2. This CDR3 region has 15 residues. Trimming at V came to 1 base and at J to 5 bases, leaving 6 bases not matched to a gene. The germline V gene has CDR1 SGHTA and CDR2 FQGTGA. The CDR3 nucleotides are TGTGCCAGCAGCTTAATGGCTAGCGGGGCCCACGAGCAGTACTTC. Amino acid sequence: CASSLMASGAHEQYF. The variable domain in full, with the rest retrieved from reference TRBV7-3 and TRBJ2-7, is GAGVSQTPSNKVTEKGKYVELRCDPISGHTALYWYRQSLGQGPEFLIYFQGTGAADDSGLPNDRFFAVRPEGSVSTLKIQRTERGDSAVYLCASSLMASGAHEQYFGPGTRLTVT.

This rearrangement joins TRBV15 to TRBJ1-6; D is uncertain. This CDR3 is 16 amino acids long. Germline V CDR1 and CDR2: LNHNV, YYDKDF (reference sequence). V lost 3 bases and J lost 9, with 18 bases in between. CDR3 nucleotides: TGTGCCACCAGCAGGGCCACTGGCCTTCCTTCTTCACCCCTCCACTTT. Translation gives CATSRATGLPSSPLHF. Combining the CDR3 with reference TRBV15 and TRBJ1-6 gives the whole variable domain DAMVIQNPRYQVTQFGKPVTLSCSQTLNHNVMYWYQQKSSQAPKLLFHYYDKDFNNEADTPDNFQSRRPNTSFCFLDIRSPGLGDTAMYLCATSRATGLPSSPLHFGNGTRLTVT.